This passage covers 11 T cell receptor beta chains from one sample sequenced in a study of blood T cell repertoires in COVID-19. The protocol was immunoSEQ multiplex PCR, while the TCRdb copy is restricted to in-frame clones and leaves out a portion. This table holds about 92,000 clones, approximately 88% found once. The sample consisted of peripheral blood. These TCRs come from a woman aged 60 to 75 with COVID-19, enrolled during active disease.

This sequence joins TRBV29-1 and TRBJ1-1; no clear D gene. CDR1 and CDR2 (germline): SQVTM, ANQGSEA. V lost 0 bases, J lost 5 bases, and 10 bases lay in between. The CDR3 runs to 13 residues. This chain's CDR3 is CSVEESEDTEAFF. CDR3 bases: TGCAGCGTTGAAGAATCAGAGGATACTGAAGCTTTCTTT.

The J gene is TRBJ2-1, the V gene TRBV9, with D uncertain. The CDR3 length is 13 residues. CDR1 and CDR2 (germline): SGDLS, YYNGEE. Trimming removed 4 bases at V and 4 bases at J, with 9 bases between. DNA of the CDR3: TGTGCCAGCAGCCCCTACCAATACAATGAGCAGTTCTTC. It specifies CASSPYQYNEQFF.

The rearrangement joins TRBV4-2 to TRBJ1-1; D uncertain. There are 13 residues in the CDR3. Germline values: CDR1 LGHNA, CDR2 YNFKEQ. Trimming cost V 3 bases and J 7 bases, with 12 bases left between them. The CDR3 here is CASSQGVLDEAFF. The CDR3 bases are TGTGCCAGCAGCCAGGGCGTCCTGGATGAAGCTTTCTTT.

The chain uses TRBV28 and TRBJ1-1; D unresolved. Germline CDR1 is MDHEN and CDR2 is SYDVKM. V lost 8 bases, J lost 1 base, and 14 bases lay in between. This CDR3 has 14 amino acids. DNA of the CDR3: TGTGCCAGCGGTTCTCAGGCTGAGAACACTGAAGCTTTCTTT. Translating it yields CASGSQAENTEAFF.

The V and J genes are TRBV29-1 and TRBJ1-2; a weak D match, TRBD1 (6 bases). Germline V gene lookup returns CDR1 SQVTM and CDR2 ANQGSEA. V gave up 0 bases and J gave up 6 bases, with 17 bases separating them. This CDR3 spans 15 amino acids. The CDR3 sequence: CSVEDLGTTGHGYTF. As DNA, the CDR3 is TGCAGCGTTGAAGATCTAGGGACAACGGGGCATGGCTACACCTTC.

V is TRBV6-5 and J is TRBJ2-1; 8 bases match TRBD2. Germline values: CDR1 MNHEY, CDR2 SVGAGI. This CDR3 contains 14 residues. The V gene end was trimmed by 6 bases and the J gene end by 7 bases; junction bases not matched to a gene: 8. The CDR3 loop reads CASSWTSLLNEQFF. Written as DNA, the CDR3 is TGTGCCAGCAGCTGGACTAGCCTCTTGAATGAGCAGTTCTTC.

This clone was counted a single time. This CDR3 reads CATSDRGTEEKLFF. CDR3 nucleotides: TGTGCCACCTCGGACAGGGGAACAGAAGAAAAACTGTTTTTT. The V gene is TRBV19, the J gene TRBJ1-4, with 9 bases aligning to TRBD1. Germline lookup yields CDR1 LNHDA and CDR2 SQIVND (reference sequence). The CDR3 consists of 14 residues. The J segment lost 8 bases and the V segment lost 10 bases, leaving 11 bases of the junction unmatched.

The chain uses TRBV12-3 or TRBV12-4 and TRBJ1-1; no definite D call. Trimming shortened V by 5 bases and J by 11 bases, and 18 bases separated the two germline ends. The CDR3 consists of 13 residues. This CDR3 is CASSPLGWAGAFF. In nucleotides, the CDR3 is TGTGCCAGCAGTCCCCTCGGATGGGCTGGGGCTTTCTTT.

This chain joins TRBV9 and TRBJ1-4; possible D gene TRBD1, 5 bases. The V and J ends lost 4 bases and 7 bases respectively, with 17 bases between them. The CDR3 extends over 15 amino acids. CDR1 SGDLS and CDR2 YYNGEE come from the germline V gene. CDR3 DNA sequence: TGTGCCAGCAGCCCCGTGGGGCGGTTGGGTGAAAAACTGTTTTTT. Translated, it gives CASSPVGRLGEKLFF.

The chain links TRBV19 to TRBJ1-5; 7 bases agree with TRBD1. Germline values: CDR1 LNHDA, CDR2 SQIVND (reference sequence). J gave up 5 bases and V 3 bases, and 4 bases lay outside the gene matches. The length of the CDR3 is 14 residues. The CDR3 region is CASSIGDRHQPQHF. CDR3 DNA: TGTGCCAGTAGTATTGGGGACAGACATCAGCCCCAGCATTTT.

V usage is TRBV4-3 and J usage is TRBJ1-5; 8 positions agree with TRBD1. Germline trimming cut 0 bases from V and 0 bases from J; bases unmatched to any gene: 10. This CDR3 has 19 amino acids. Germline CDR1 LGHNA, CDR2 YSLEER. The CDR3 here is CASSQDWLGQAYSNQPQHF. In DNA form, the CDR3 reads TGCGCCAGCAGCCAAGATTGGTTGGGACAGGCCTATAGCAATCAGCCCCAGCATTTT.